These T cell receptor beta chains were read from a single sample in a study of shared clonotypes between healthy human individuals. The data were produced by immunoSEQ multiplex PCR, yet TCRdb's version contains in-frame clones alone and is incomplete. The sample records 600,000 to 750,000 clones, 72% being singletons. Source material: memory CD4+ T cells sorted from blood. Source of these receptors: a woman in her twenties or thirties in good health. The CDR3 runs from the conserved cysteine through the conserved F or W. The D gene is left open where the match is weak. Clone sizes are given selectively: once, few, many, or a class where the clone is expanded.

>TRBV7-9|TRBJ1-4|NA|NA
TGTGCCAGCAGCGGTACTCGGACAGCCACCTATGAAAAACTGTTTTTT
CASSGTRTATYEKLFF
>TRBV5-1|TRBJ2-2|TRBD2|NA
TGCGCCAGCAGGAATCTAGCGGGAGGGCCTGGCGGGGAGCTGTTTTTT
CASRNLAGGPGGELFF
>TRBV2|TRBJ2-7|TRBD2|NA
TGTGCCAGCGTTCTTACCGGGACTAGCGGATACGAGCAGTACTTC
CASVLTGTSGYEQYF
>TRBV9|TRBJ1-2|TRBD1|NA
TGTGCCAGTGGACAGGGATTCACCTATGGCTACACCTTC
CASGQGFTYGYTF
>TRBV6-5|TRBJ1-4|NA|NA
TGTGCCAGCAGTTACGGGGGCGCGACTGAAAAACTGTTTTTT
CASSYGGATEKLFF
>TRBV28|TRBJ1-2|NA|NA
TGTGCCAGCAAAATCGATCTAGCAGGCTACACCTTC
CASKIDLAGYTF
>TRBV28|TRBJ2-7|NA|once
TGTGCCAGCAGTTCGGGGTCTAGCCAGGCTTCCTACGAGCAGTACTTC
CASSSGSSQASYEQYF
>TRBV7-9|TRBJ2-1|TRBD2|NA
TGTGCCAGCAGCTTAGGCGGGACTAGCGGGAAATACAATGAGCAGTTCTTC
CASSLGGTSGKYNEQFF
>TRBV18|TRBJ1-2|NA|NA
TGTGCCAGCTCACCACGTAACCTAGAGACTACTAACTATGGCTACACCTTC
CASSPRNLETTNYGYTF
>TRBV18|TRBJ2-6|TRBD1|NA
TGTGCCAGCTCACCACAGGGGGCGCGTACTGGGGCCAACGTCCTGACTTTC
CASSPQGARTGANVLTF
>TRBV28|TRBJ2-6|NA|few
TGTGCCAGCAGACTGAACTCTGGGGCCAACGTCCTGACTTTC
CASRLNSGANVLTF
>TRBV7-9|TRBJ2-1|NA|few
TGTGCCAGCAGCTTAGCTGCTGATGAGCAGTTCTTC
CASSLAADEQFF
>TRBV5-1|TRBJ2-6|NA|NA
TGCGCCAGCAGCTTGGAGTCGTATGGTGGGGCCAACGTCCTGACTTTC
CASSLESYGGANVLTF
>TRBV20-1|TRBJ1-4|NA|NA
TGCAGTAACCTTCGGAATGAAAAACTGTTTTTT
CSNLRNEKLFF
>TRBV15|TRBJ1-2|TRBD1|NA
TGTGCCACCAGCAGAACGGGACAGTGGGGCTACACCTTC
CATSRTGQWGYTF
>TRBV7-9|TRBJ2-1|NA|NA
TGTGCCAGCAGCATAGGGGGGAACAATGAGCAGTTCTTC
CASSIGGNNEQFF
>TRBV7-9|TRBJ2-1|TRBD2|NA
TGTGCCAGCAGCAAAAGGGGGACTAGCGGGAGTGGGAATGAGCAGTTCTTC
CASSKRGTSGSGNEQFF
>TRBV9|TRBJ2-3|NA|once
TGTGCCAGCAGCTTTGCGGGCACTAGCACAGATACGCAGTATTTT
CASSFAGTSTDTQYF
>TRBV4-1|TRBJ2-7|NA|many
TGCGCCAGCAGCCAAGATGGGCCAACGGGCAGCTCCTACGAGCAGTACTTC
CASSQDGPTGSSYEQYF